Given below is one T cell receptor (beta chain) in context. This entry belongs to a study of blood T cell repertoires in COVID-19. About the research overall: Material from acute and convalescent COVID-19 was sourced from the United States, Italy and Spain. PBMCs, B-cell-depleted T cells, or T cells were the source of the cDNA or gDNA that made up the material.

This CDR3 spans 14 amino acids. Germline V gene lookup returns CDR1 WNHNN and CDR2 SYGVQD (reference sequence). The V end lost 0 bases, the J end lost 8 bases, and 12 bases lay between the germline ends. Study processing details: How many nucleated cells were present was estimated from reference gene primer amplification. The repertoire was sequenced with immunoSEQ multiplex PCR; TCRdb's copy has only in-frame clones and lacks some. V, J and clone size are those of that table, while D and trimming were read from the DNA. The sample holds about 210,000 clones, approximately 90% seen once. This clonotype was obtained from a woman aged 40-49 years with acute or convalescent COVID-19. The sequencing input was peripheral blood. J is TRBJ2-3 and V is TRBV10-1; no clear D gene. The chain's CDR3 is CASSESSPLRTQYF. The CDR3 DNA is TGCGCCAGCAGTGAGTCGTCTCCCCTCCGTACGCAGTATTTT.